This T cell receptor beta chain originates from a study of T cells in Graves' hyperthyroidism and ophthalmopathy. Authors of the study amplified TCR beta CDR3 regions from RNA transcripts. HTBI primers drove first-round RT-PCR of the TCR CDR3. TCRdb reprocessed the multiplex PCR reads with MiXCR, giving one entry per CDR3 protein. The sample has some 350,000 distinct CDR3 sequences, approximately 20% seen once. This clonotype was detected ten times or more. V was trimmed by 6 bases and J by 0 bases, leaving 14 bases between them. The germline gives CDR1 MNHNS, CDR2 SASEGT. The length of the CDR3 is 15 residues.

V gene TRBV6-1 combines with J gene TRBJ1-1; D may be TRBD1 (5 bases). The sequence derives from a woman aged 18-29 years with Graves' hyperthyroidism. Sequencing input: blood. In DNA form, the CDR3 reads TGTGCCAGCAGCTCCCGGGACCAGATGAACACTGAAGCTTTCTTT. This encodes CASSSRDQMNTEAFF.